A selection of T cell receptor beta chains follows, all from one sample in a study of OX40 agonist ivuxolimab in advanced cancers. Assay: immunoSEQ multiplex PCR; the TCRdb copy retains only in-frame clones and omits some. The sample includes about 120,000 clones, 75% to 90% of them seen just once. Sequencing used CD4+ or CD8+ T cells sorted from blood, obtained in a trial of the OX40 agonist ivuxolimab. All receptors come from an adult with an advanced solid tumor such as melanoma, head and neck, liver or kidney cancer. The CDR3 runs from the conserved cysteine through the conserved F or W. Size is omitted from some rows. Given values are once, few, many or a class for expanded clones.

j_call,clone_size,v_call,cdr3_aa
TRBJ1-4,NA,TRBV5-4,CASSRGQSAEKLFF
TRBJ1-2,NA,TRBV7-2,CASSLMDLGYGYTF
TRBJ2-1,NA,TRBV7-6,CASSLEDRPYNEQFF
TRBJ1-5,NA,TRBV28,CASALSNQPQHF
TRBJ2-3,NA,TRBV10-3,CAISQGGTYTQYF
TRBJ1-6,NA,TRBV5-1,CASSPSGQGNNSPLHF
TRBJ1-2,NA,TRBV19,CASTGVYGYTF
NA,NA,TRBV7-2,CASSLAQGFYEQYF
TRBJ2-5,NA,TRBV2,CASSLQGANSQETQYF
TRBJ1-4,NA,TRBV5-1,CASSSGQGGNEKLFF
TRBJ2-5,NA,TRBV5-8,CASSQGTGGAGVETQYF
TRBJ2-5,NA,TRBV5-1,CASSPGQGLETQYF
TRBJ2-3,NA,TRBV6-4,CAKRTSVSTDTQYF
TRBJ1-2,NA,TRBV6-6,CASSSSGEFGYTF
TRBJ2-1,NA,TRBV5-1,CASSPTGPHYNEQFF
TRBJ2-7,NA,TRBV11-3,CASSTGPTRGPHEQYF
TRBJ2-7,NA,TRBV7-9,CASNRDTYEQYF
TRBJ1-2,NA,TRBV6-6,CASRGTGKGNDGYTF
TRBJ2-7,NA,TRBV7-9,CASSLTQESSYEQYF
TRBJ1-1,NA,TRBV6-6,CASSYSDTEAFF
TRBJ2-5,NA,TRBV20-1,CSAEEKETQYF
TRBJ1-3,NA,TRBV6-1,CASSKNRGGNTIYF
TRBJ2-6,NA,TRBV4-1,CASSQGGRGRSGANVLTF
TRBJ1-5,NA,TRBV2,CASSDLGSNQPQHF
TRBJ1-4,NA,TRBV11-1,CASSARQGLNEKLFF
TRBJ2-2,NA,TRBV6-5,CASSRRGTGELFF
TRBJ1-3,NA,TRBV7-2,CASGVPGLGSGNTIYF
TRBJ2-1,NA,TRBV4-1,CASSQGHTFGLSYNEQFF
TRBJ1-1,NA,TRBV7-9,CASSLVGVEAFF
TRBJ1-3,NA,TRBV30,CAWSSSGNTIYF
TRBJ1-2,NA,TRBV19,CASSEAGENYGYTF
TRBJ2-7,NA,TRBV5-6,CASSLAGQGRAKYF
TRBJ2-1,NA,TRBV7-2,CASSLVGGTNNEQFF
TRBJ2-5,NA,TRBV27,CASSSPSGGQETQYF
TRBJ1-6,once,TRBV27,CASRPRQAANSPLHF
TRBJ1-5,NA,TRBV2,CASTGTGYSNQPQHF
TRBJ1-3,NA,TRBV6-5,CASSYSGEGPGNTIYF
TRBJ2-7,NA,TRBV11-2,CASSPITGGGEQYF
TRBJ2-1,NA,TRBV11-2,CASSLGLVNEQFF
TRBJ1-4,NA,TRBV7-2,CASSPRRSAGSREKLFF
TRBJ2-7,NA,TRBV28,CASNPLKGVAYEQYF